These 17 T cell receptor beta chains were sequenced from one sample in a study of identical twins. TCRdb re-analysed the 5' RACE reads in MiXCR, keeping a single row per CDR3 protein. Among approximately 700,000 distinct CDR3 sequences listed, about 20% were seen once. The same sample was also used in a study of T cells expressing NK-cell markers.

Sequencing input: PBMCs. The receptors originated from a woman younger than 30 in good health.

This clonotype was picked up many times. The chain combines TRBV7-9 with TRBJ2-7; D is undetermined. The V gene lost 3 bases and the J gene lost 2 bases, with 11 bases spanning the gap. This CDR3 is 14 amino acids long. Looked up from germline, CDR1 is SEHNR and CDR2 is FQNEAQ (reference sequence). The DNA for the CDR3 is TGTGCCAGCAGCTTTACTGGTATTACCTACGAGCAGTACTTC. Translated: CASSFTGITYEQYF.

To note about this clonotype: At one of its ends the junction is not consistent with the germline gene, which may arise from a read error. The V and J genes are TRBV10-1 and TRBJ2-2; a weak D match, TRBD1 (6 bases). CDR1 and CDR2 from the germline V gene are WNHNN and SYGVQD (reference sequence). This CDR3 has 13 residues. CDR3 in DNA: TGCGCCAGCAGTGAGAGGGACACCGGGGACCTGTTTTTT. Protein sequence: CASSERDTGDLFF.

The chain has TRBV15 and TRBJ2-2, with D perhaps matching TRBD2 (6 bases). Germline V gene lookup returns CDR1 LNHNV and CDR2 YYDKDF (reference sequence). V lost 0 bases to trimming and J lost 4 bases, with 12 bases between them. There are 16 residues in the CDR3. In DNA form, the CDR3 reads TGTGCCACCAGCAGAGATGCTAGCGTGCTCACCGGGGAGCTGTTTTTT. Amino acid sequence: CATSRDASVLTGELFF. The variable domain in full, completed from reference TRBV15 and TRBJ2-2, reads DAMVIQNPRYQVTQFGKPVTLSCSQTLNHNVMYWYQQKSSQAPKLLFHYYDKDFNNEADTPDNFQSRRPNTSFCFLDIRSPGLGDTAMYLCATSRDASVLTGELFFGEGSRLTVL.

This clonotype was recorded a few times. The chain couples TRBV7-2 to TRBJ2-2; D may be TRBD1 (5 bases). The germline V gene has CDR1 SGHTA and CDR2 FQGNSA. Trimming cost V 5 bases and J 6 bases, with 13 bases left between them. The CDR3 has 14 amino acids. The DNA of the CDR3 is TGTGCCAGCAGCCGGCGACCAGGGCCCGGGGAGCTGTTTTTT. This codes for CASSRRPGPGELFF.

The chain combines TRBV3-1 with TRBJ2-1; a possible D gene is TRBD1 (5 bases). V was shortened by 0 bases and J by 10 bases, with 16 bases between the two germline ends. The CDR3 extends over 15 amino acids. Germline V gene lookup returns CDR1 LGHDT and CDR2 YNNKEL (reference sequence). CDR3 nucleotide sequence: TGTGCCAGCAGCCAAGAAATAGGGGTGGTCGGAGAGCAGTTCTTC. This gives the protein CASSQEIGVVGEQFF.

V gene TRBV12-3 or TRBV12-4 combines with J gene TRBJ2-7, with 7 bases matching TRBD1. The J segment lost 3 bases and the V segment lost 1 base, leaving 6 bases of the junction unmatched. The CDR3 loop spans 15 amino acids. The CDR3 sequence is CASSLVRGTVYEQYF. DNA of the CDR3: TGTGCCAGCAGTTTAGTTCGAGGGACAGTCTACGAGCAGTACTTC.

This clonotype was seen only a few times. The rearrangement links TRBV5-1 to TRBJ2-1, with D perhaps TRBD1 or TRBD2 (7 bases each). Germline assignment: CDR1 SGHRS and CDR2 YFSETQ. This CDR3 has 15 residues. Trimming took 1 base from V and 8 from J, leaving 16 bases between them. The CDR3 bases are TGCGCCAGCAGCTTGATCGACAGGGAGGGCGATGAGCAGTTCTTC. Translated, it gives CASSLIDREGDEQFF.

This clonotype was seen a handful of times. The chain links TRBV29-1 to TRBJ1-3; 9 bases line up with TRBD1. Germline V gene data show CDR1 as SQVTM and CDR2 as ANQGSEA. With 6 bases clipped from V and 5 bases from J, the junction kept 8 bases outside the gene matches. The CDR3 has 14 amino acids. Written as DNA, the CDR3 is TGCAGCGTAGATACCGGGACAGGGCGAAACACCATATATTTT. Protein: CSVDTGTGRNTIYF.

This chain joins TRBV3-1 and TRBJ2-7; no firm D call. V was cut by 4 bases and J by 7 bases, with 5 bases left in between. Germline V gene lookup returns CDR1 LGHDT and CDR2 YNNKEL (reference sequence). CDR3 length: 10 amino acids. The DNA of the CDR3 is TGTGCCAGCAGCCCGAGAGAGCAGTACTTC. Its translation: CASSPREQYF.

In this sample, this clonotype turned up a few times. V usage is TRBV5-1 and J usage is TRBJ1-4; 7 nucleotides match TRBD1. V dropped 2 bases and J dropped 8; count of bases not matched to a gene: 6. The CDR3 loop spans 14 amino acids. From germline, CDR1 is SGHRS and CDR2 YFSETQ. CDR3 bases: TGCGCCAGCAGCTTCCGACAGGGACGAGAAAAACTGTTTTTT. Protein: CASSFRQGREKLFF.

This clonotype was seen a few times. V gene TRBV20-1 combines with J gene TRBJ1-1; no clear D gene. The CDR3 is made up of 14 amino acids. CDR1 is DFQATT and CDR2 is SNEGSKA in the germline V gene (reference sequence). V was trimmed by 3 bases and J by 1 base, leaving 12 bases between them. CDR3 residues: CSARSAHGNTEAFF. The CDR3 nucleotides read TGCAGTGCTAGGAGTGCCCACGGGAACACTGAAGCTTTCTTT.

The chain links TRBV29-1 to TRBJ1-2; a weak D match, TRBD1 (5 bases). The CDR3 length is 12 residues. Deletions cut 6 bases from V and 4 bases from J, with 12 bases between. Germline V gene data show CDR1 as SQVTM and CDR2 as ANQGSEA. CDR3 region: CSVGEGTYGYTF. The CDR3 bases are TGCAGCGTGGGGGAGGGAACCTATGGCTACACCTTC.

This clonotype was detected a few times. The rearrangement joins TRBV9 to TRBJ2-1; a possible D gene is TRBD2 (6 bases). The germline CDR1 and CDR2 sequences are SGDLS and YYNGEE. Trimming took off 2 bases at V and 8 bases at J, with 17 bases between the two ends. The CDR3 runs to 15 residues. The CDR3 DNA is TGTGCCAGCAGCGTGGCGGGACTCCGGGGAGATGAGCAGTTCTTC. This gives the protein CASSVAGLRGDEQFF.

For the CDR3, the DNA is TGTGCCAGCAGCCTTAGCGGGAGGGATTTCACAGATACGCAGTATTTT. Translated, it gives CASSLSGRDFTDTQYF. The chain joins TRBV9 to TRBJ2-3, with TRBD2 matching over 11 bases. The CDR3 spans 16 residues. Germline V gene data show CDR1 as SGDLS and CDR2 as YYNGEE. J lost 2 bases, V lost 4 bases, and 6 bases had no gene match.

This clonotype was detected many times. The rearrangement joins TRBV29-1 to TRBJ2-5, with 9 bases identical to TRBD2. The V and J ends lost 3 bases and 5 bases, in that order; junction bases with no gene match: 13. CDR1 SQVTM and CDR2 ANQGSEA come from the germline V gene. The CDR3 is 16 amino acids. The CDR3 coding sequence is TGCAGCGTTGAGTATCGAGCGGGGGGAAACAGGGAGACCCAGTACTTC. It codes for CSVEYRAGGNRETQYF.

The chain combines TRBV25-1 with TRBJ1-2; 12 bases are a match to TRBD1. This CDR3 spans 14 amino acids. CDR1 MGHDK and CDR2 SYGVNS come from the germline V gene. J gave up 8 bases and V 6 bases, and 7 bases lay outside the gene matches. This CDR3 is CASRGDRGQGGYTF. In DNA form, the CDR3 reads TGTGCCAGCAGAGGGGACAGGGGGCAGGGAGGCTACACCTTC.

This clonotype was observed many times. J is TRBJ1-1 and V is TRBV12-3 or TRBV12-4; 9 bases map to TRBD1. CDR3 size: 15 residues. After removal of 3 bases from V and 5 bases from J, the junction contained 7 bases not matched to a gene. The CDR3 DNA reads as TGTGCCAGCAGTTTCTCAGGACAGGGGAAAACTGAAGCTTTCTTT. Protein product: CASSFSGQGKTEAFF.